The 21 T cell receptor beta chains below come from one sample, sequenced in a study of vaccination effects on CD4 cells after COVID-19 (dated by TCRdb to the early 2020s). Preparation of the library involved the immunoSEQ multiplex PCR assay. Here the immuneACCESS table is served through TCRdb, limited to in-frame sequences with V and J called. Missing clones are a known gap in these copies; in checked studies unresolved V genes cover under half, and the rest lacks a known reason. Here the sample has more than 55,000 clones; about 78% occur a single time. The ten largest account for about 4.5% of the sample. After roughly 11 days of culture, CD4+ T cells were isolated with the EasySep CD4+ T cell isolation kit. Participants received two doses of either the BNT162b2 or the mRNA-1273 mRNA SARS-CoV-2 vaccine. These receptors' antigens are unknown. Sequences were derived from CD4+ T cells from PBMCs cultured without peptide, sampled after COVID-19 vaccination. The receptors originated from a human donor who received a COVID-19 vaccine.

This clone was detected a few times. The V and J genes are TRBV18 and TRBJ2-3; D unclear. Trimming shortened V by 5 bases and J by 2 bases, and 11 bases separated the two germline ends. Per the germline V gene, CDR1 is KGHSH and CDR2 is LQKENI. This CDR3 is built from 14 residues. The CDR3 sequence: CASSSDSHTDTQYF. The CDR3 DNA reads as TGTGCCAGCTCATCAGACTCCCACACAGATACGCAGTATTTT.

This rearrangement joins TRBV6-5 to TRBJ2-2; 7 bases line up with TRBD2. V lost 8 bases, J lost 2 bases, and 8 bases stayed unmatched. The germline V gene encodes CDR1 MNHEY and CDR2 SVGAGI. This CDR3 has 15 residues. CDR3 nucleotide sequence: TGTGCCAGCCGTTGGGGGGGACCTAACACCGGGGAGCTGTTTTTT. It specifies CASRWGGPNTGELFF.

The V gene is TRBV4-2, the J gene TRBJ2-2; 13 nucleotides line up with TRBD2. This CDR3 has 17 amino acids. Trimming cost V 0 bases and J 9 bases; bases outside gene matches: 7. Germline CDR1 reads LGHNA; CDR2 reads YNFKEQ. CDR3 nucleotide sequence: TGTGCCAGCAGCCAAGAAAGGACTAGCGGGAGTTTTCGGGAGCTGTTTTTT. It translates to CASSQERTSGSFRELFF.

This clone was picked up a small number of times. The chain couples TRBV6-1 to TRBJ1-2, with a possible D match to TRBD1 (6 bases). This CDR3 has 11 residues. The germline V gene encodes CDR1 MNHNS and CDR2 SASEGT. The V end was cut by 3 bases, the J end by 13 bases, with 12 bases between. The chain's CDR3 is CASSDRQGSTF. In nucleotides, the CDR3 is TGTGCCAGCAGTGATCGTCAGGGGAGCACCTTC.

The rearrangement uses TRBV7-2 and TRBJ2-7; D gene unclear. CDR3 length equals 13 residues. Trimming cost V 1 base and J 1 base, with 5 bases left between them. The V gene's germline CDR1 is SGHTA and CDR2 FQGNSA. Written as DNA, the CDR3 is TGTGCCAGCAGCTTAGAGAATTCCTACGAGCAGTACTTC. Its translation: CASSLENSYEQYF. The whole variable domain, filled in from reference TRBV7-2 and TRBJ2-7, reads GAGVSQSPSNKVTEKGKDVELRCDPISGHTALYWYRQSLGQGLEFLIYFQGNSAPDKSGLPSDRFSAERTGGSVSTLTIQRTQQEDSAVYLCASSLENSYEQYFGPGTRLTVT.

This rearrangement joins TRBV2 to TRBJ1-6, with 10 positions matching TRBD1. CDR1 is SNHLY, CDR2 FYNNEI, per germline. J was trimmed by 13 bases and V by 2 bases; bases with no gene match: 8. The CDR3 has 15 residues. This CDR3 reads CASSERGTGVYPLHF. The CDR3 nucleotides read TGTGCCAGCAGTGAACGAGGGACAGGGGTATATCCCCTCCACTTT.

The chain has TRBV29-1 and TRBJ2-3; the D is unclear. The V and J ends lost 5 bases and 0 bases respectively, with 12 bases between them. There are 14 residues in the CDR3. Germline V gene data show CDR1 as SQVTM and CDR2 as ANQGSEA. The CDR3 DNA reads TGCAGCGTTCGGCAGCGACCTAGCACAGATACGCAGTATTTT. It yields the protein CSVRQRPSTDTQYF.

The chain carries TRBV25-1 and TRBJ1-5, with D perhaps matching TRBD1 (5 bases). V was trimmed by 4 bases and J by 4 bases, leaving 11 bases between them. This CDR3 has 14 amino acids. The V gene's germline CDR1 is MGHDK and CDR2 SYGVNS. This CDR3 reads CASSAGPNNQPQHF. CDR3 sequence (DNA): TGTGCCAGCAGTGCGGGGCCAAATAATCAGCCCCAGCATTTT. Based on the CDR3 plus reference TRBV25-1 and TRBJ1-5, the full variable domain is EADIYQTPRYLVIGTGKKITLECSQTMGHDKMYWYQQDPGMELHLIHYSYGVNSTEKGDLSSESTVSRIRTEHFPLTLESARPSHTSQYLCASSAGPNNQPQHFGDGTRLSIL.

The gene calls are TRBV7-6 and TRBJ2-5, with TRBD1 identical over 9 bases. CDR1 and CDR2 (germline): SGHVS, FNYEAQ. The V gene end was trimmed by 6 bases and the J gene end by 2 bases; junction bases not matched to a gene: 4. The CDR3 has 14 residues. As DNA, the CDR3 is TGTGCCAGCAGTCGGACAGGGGTACAAGAGACCCAGTACTTC. Its protein is CASSRTGVQETQYF.

This clone came up a few times. This chain connects TRBV3-1 (or the pseudogene TRBV3-2) to TRBJ1-6; 7 bases fit TRBD1. Germline lookup yields CDR1 LGHDT and CDR2 YNNKEL (reference sequence). The CDR3 extends over 16 amino acids. Trimming at V came to 4 bases and at J to 6 bases, leaving 9 bases not matched to a gene. The CDR3 DNA sequence: TGTGCCAGCAGCCTTCAGACAGGGTTGGTTAATTCACCCCTCCACTTT. This sequence encodes CASSLQTGLVNSPLHF.

The rearrangement uses TRBV5-1 and TRBJ1-1; tentative D call: TRBD1 (5 bases). Trimming took off 4 bases at V and 1 base at J, with 8 bases between the two ends. Germline CDR1 reads SGHRS; CDR2 reads YFSETQ. This CDR3 is 13 amino acids long. The CDR3 protein is CASSKDTNTEAFF. CDR3 bases: TGCGCCAGCAGCAAGGACACGAACACTGAAGCTTTCTTT.

This clone was observed a handful of times. V gene TRBV3-1 (or the pseudogene TRBV3-2) combines with J gene TRBJ1-2; D is ambiguous. Between the trimmed V and J ends, which lost 1 base and 1 base, there was a span of 7 bases. Germline V gene data show CDR1 as LGHDT and CDR2 as YNNKEL (reference sequence). The CDR3 contains 14 residues. The CDR3 coding sequence is TGTGCCAGCAGCCAAGCTCCGTTTAACTATGGCTACACCTTC. It translates to CASSQAPFNYGYTF.

The chain uses TRBV6-1 and TRBJ1-6, with D uncertain. Per the germline V gene, CDR1 is MNHNS and CDR2 is SASEGT. The CDR3 sequence is 18 residues long. Trimming took 3 bases from V and 0 from J, leaving 15 bases between them. CDR3 in amino acids: CASSERFDSSSYNSPLHF. The CDR3 coding sequence is TGTGCCAGCAGTGAGAGGTTTGACTCGAGCTCCTATAATTCACCCCTCCACTTT.

This chain links TRBV9 with TRBJ1-5; D gene unclear. This CDR3 has 14 residues. In germline, CDR1 is SGDLS, CDR2 YYNGEE. Trimming shortened V by 0 bases and J by 1 base, and 5 bases separated the two germline ends. The CDR3 loop reads CASSVGRSNQPQHF. The DNA of the CDR3 is TGTGCCAGCAGCGTAGGACGGAGCAATCAGCCCCAGCATTTT.

The CDR3 loop reads CASSPGTSGNEQFF. Here the CDR3 DNA reads TGTGCCAGCAGCCCCGGGACTAGCGGCAATGAGCAGTTCTTC. The J gene is TRBJ2-1, the V gene TRBV3-1 (or the pseudogene TRBV3-2); TRBD2 aligns across 11 bases. Germline V lookup: CDR1 LGHDT, CDR2 YNNKEL (reference sequence). V trimming: 4 bases; J trimming: 6 bases; junction bases outside the gene matches: 2. The length of the CDR3 is 14 residues.

This clone was seen a single time. This rearrangement joins TRBV14 to TRBJ2-1, with D perhaps matching TRBD2 (6 bases). V lost 6 bases to trimming and J lost 10 bases, with 16 bases between them. Per the germline V gene, CDR1 is SGHDN and CDR2 is FVKESK. The CDR3 contains 13 residues. The CDR3 bases are TGTGCCAGCAGTTTGAGGTCGGCGGGAGAGCAGTTCTTC. It translates to CASSLRSAGEQFF.

The V gene is TRBV9, the J gene TRBJ2-1; 9 bases map to TRBD2. The CDR3 consists of 16 residues. Trimming took 0 bases from V and 7 from J; bases not matched to a gene: 8. Germline-derived CDR1 and CDR2 are SGDLS and YYNGEE. CDR3 in DNA: TGTGCCAGCAGCGTAGCTACTGCGGGAGGGCCGAATGAGCAGTTCTTC. Protein product: CASSVATAGGPNEQFF.

The chain carries TRBV28 and TRBJ2-1, with TRBD1 matching over 12 bases. The germline V gene has CDR1 MDHEN and CDR2 SYDVKM. Trimming removed 7 bases from V and 5 bases from J; junction bases left unmatched: 6. The CDR3 totals 15 residues. The CDR3 bases are TGTGCCAGCACCACGGGACAGGGGGCGAACAATGAGCAGTTCTTC. Translation: CASTTGQGANNEQFF.

This clone was counted between two and nine times. The genes are TRBV24-1 and TRBJ2-1; a weak D match, TRBD2 (5 bases). This CDR3 spans 11 amino acids. CDR1 is KGHDR and CDR2 is SFDVKD in the germline V gene. Trimming cost V 6 bases and J 10 bases, with 9 bases left between them. Written as DNA, the CDR3 is TGTGCCACCAGTAGCAGAGGGGAGCAGTTCTTC. This encodes CATSSRGEQFF.

This clone was detected only a few times. CDR3 sequence (DNA): TGTGCCAGCAGTTTAAAGGAAAAACTGTTTTTT. The encoded protein is CASSLKEKLFF. The rearrangement joins TRBV2 to TRBJ1-4; D is unclear. Germline V CDR1 and CDR2: SNHLY, FYNNEI. CDR3 size: 11 residues. Deletions cut 5 bases from V and 8 bases from J, with 6 bases between.

The rearrangement joins TRBV10-1 to TRBJ2-5; 9 nucleotides match TRBD2. CDR3 length: 15 residues. With 2 bases clipped from V and 4 bases from J, the junction kept 5 bases outside the gene matches. The germline V gene has CDR1 WNHNN and CDR2 SYGVQD (reference sequence). This CDR3 reads CASSEGGRAGETQYF. CDR3 bases: TGCGCCAGCAGTGAGGGCGGGAGGGCCGGAGAGACCCAGTACTTC.